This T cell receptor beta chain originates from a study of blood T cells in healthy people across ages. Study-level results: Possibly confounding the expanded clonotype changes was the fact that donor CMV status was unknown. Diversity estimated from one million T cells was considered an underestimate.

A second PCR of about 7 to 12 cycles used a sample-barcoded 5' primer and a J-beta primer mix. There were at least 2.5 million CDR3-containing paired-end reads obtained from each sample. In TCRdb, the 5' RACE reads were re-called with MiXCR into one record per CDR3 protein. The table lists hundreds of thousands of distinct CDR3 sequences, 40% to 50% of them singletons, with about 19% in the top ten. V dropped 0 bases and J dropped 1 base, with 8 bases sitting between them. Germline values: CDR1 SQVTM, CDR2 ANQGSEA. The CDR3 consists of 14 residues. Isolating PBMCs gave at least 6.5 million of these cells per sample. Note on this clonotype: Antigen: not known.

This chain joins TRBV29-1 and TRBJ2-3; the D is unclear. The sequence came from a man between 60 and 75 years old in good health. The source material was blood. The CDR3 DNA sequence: TGCAGCGTTGAAGAAGAGCCCCGCACAGATACGCAGTATTTT. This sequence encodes CSVEEEPRTDTQYF.